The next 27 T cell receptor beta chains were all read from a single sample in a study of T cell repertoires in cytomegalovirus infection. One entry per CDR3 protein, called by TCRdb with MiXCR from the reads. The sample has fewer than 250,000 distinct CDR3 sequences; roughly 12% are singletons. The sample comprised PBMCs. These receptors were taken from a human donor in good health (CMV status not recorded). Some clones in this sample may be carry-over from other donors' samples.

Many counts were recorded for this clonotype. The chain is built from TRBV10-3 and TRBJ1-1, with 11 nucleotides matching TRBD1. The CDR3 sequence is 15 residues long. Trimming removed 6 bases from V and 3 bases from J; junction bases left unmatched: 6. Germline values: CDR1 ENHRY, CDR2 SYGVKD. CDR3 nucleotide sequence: TGTGCCATCAGGGGGACAGGGGGATGGGACACTGAAGCTTTCTTT. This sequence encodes CAIRGTGGWDTEAFF.

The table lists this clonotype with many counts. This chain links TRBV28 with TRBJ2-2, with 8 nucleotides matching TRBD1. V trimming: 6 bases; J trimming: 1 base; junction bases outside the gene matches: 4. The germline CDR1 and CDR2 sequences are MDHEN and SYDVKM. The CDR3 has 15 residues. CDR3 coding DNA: TGTGCCAGCAGGTTAGGGACAGGGAACACCGGGGAGCTGTTTTTT. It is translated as CASRLGTGNTGELFF.

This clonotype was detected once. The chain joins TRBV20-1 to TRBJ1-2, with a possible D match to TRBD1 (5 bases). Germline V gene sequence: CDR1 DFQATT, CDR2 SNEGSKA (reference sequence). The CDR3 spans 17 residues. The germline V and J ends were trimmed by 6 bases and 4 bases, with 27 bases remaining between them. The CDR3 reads CSAPPGGAPGWGYGYTF. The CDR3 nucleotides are TGCAGTGCCCCCCCTGGCGGGGCCCCAGGTTGGGGCTATGGCTACACCTTC.

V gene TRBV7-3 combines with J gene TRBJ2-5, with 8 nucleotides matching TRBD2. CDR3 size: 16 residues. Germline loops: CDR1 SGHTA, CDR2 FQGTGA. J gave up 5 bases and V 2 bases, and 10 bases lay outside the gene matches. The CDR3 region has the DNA TGTGCCAGCAGCTTAGGACAAGCGGGAGAGTATGAGACCCAGTACTTC. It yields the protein CASSLGQAGEYETQYF.

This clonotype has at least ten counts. The CDR3 bases are TGTGCCAGCGGGGAGGGGAATCAGCCCCAGCATTTT. Its translation is CASGEGNQPQHF. The chain couples TRBV7-2 to TRBJ1-5; D may be TRBD1 (5 bases). Trimming took 8 bases from V and 4 from J, leaving 9 bases between them. This CDR3 region has 12 residues. Germline lookup yields CDR1 SGHTA and CDR2 FQGNSA.

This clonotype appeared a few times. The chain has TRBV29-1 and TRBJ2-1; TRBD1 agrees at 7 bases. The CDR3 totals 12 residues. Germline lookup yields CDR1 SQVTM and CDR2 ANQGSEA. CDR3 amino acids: CGGGQDYNEQFF. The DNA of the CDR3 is TGCGGAGGAGGACAGGACTACAATGAGCAGTTCTTC.

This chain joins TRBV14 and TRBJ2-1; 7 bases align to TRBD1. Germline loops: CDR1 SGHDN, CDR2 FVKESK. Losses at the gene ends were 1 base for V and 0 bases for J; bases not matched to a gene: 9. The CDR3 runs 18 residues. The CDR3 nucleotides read TGTGCCAGCAGCCAAGTTTCTACAGGGGCGGGCTCCTACAATGAGCAGTTCTTC. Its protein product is CASSQVSTGAGSYNEQFF.

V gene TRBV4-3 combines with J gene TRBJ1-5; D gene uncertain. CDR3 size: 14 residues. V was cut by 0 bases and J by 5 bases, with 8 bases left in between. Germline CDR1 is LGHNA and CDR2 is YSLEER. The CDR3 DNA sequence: TGCGCCAGCAGCCAAGAAGTGGCCGATCAGCCCCAGCATTTT. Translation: CASSQEVADQPQHF.

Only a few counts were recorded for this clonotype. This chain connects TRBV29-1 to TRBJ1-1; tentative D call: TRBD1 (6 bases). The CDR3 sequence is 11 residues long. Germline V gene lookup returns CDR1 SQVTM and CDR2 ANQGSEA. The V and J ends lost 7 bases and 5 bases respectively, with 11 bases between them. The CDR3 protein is CSAGAGTEAFF. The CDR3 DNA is TGCAGCGCAGGGGCCGGGACTGAAGCTTTCTTT.

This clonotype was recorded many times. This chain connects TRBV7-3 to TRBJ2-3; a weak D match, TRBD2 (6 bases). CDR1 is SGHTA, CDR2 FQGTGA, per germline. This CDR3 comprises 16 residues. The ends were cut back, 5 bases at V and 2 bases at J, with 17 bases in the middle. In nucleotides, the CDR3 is TGTGCCAGCAGCCCGCTAGGAGGGCAGGCCACAGATACGCAGTATTTT. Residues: CASSPLGGQATDTQYF.

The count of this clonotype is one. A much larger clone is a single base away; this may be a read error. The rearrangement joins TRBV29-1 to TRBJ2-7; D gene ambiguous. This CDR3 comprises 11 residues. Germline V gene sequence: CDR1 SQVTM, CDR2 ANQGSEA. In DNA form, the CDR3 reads TGCGGCGTGGGAAGCTCCTACGAGCAGTACTTC. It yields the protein CGVGSSYEQYF.

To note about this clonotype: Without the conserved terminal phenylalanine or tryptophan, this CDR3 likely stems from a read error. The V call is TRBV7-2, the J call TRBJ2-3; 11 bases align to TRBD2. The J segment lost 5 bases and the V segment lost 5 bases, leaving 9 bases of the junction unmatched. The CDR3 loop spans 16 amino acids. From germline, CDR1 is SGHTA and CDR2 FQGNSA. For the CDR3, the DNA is TGTGCCAGCAGCCCGTTAGCGGGGGGGCTGATAGATACGCAGTATTGT. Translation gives CASSPLAGGLIDTQYC.

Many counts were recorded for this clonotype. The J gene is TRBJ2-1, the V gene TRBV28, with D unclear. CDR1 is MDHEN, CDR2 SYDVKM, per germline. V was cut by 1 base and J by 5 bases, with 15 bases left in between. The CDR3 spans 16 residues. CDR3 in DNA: TGTGCCAGCAGTTTATTACTCAGCAATGCTCACAATGAGCAGTTCTTC. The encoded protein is CASSLLLSNAHNEQFF.

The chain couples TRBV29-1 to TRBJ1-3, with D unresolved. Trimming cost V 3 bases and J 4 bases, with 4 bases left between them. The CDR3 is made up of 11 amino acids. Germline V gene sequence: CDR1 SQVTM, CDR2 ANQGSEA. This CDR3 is CSVDSGNTIYF. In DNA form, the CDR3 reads TGCAGCGTTGACAGCGGAAACACCATATATTTT.

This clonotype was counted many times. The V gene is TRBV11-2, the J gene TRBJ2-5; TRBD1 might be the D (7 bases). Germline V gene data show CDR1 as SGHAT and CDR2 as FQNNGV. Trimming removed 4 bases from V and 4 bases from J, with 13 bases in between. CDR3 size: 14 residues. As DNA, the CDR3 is TGTGCCAGCAGCTGGAGGGGGGACAGAGAGACCCAGTACTTC. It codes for CASSWRGDRETQYF.

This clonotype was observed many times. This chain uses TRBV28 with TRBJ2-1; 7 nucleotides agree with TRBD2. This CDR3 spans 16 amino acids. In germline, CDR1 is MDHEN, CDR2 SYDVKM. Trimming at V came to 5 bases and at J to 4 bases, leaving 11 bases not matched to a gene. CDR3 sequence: CASSTTSVRNYNEQFF. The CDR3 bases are TGTGCCAGCAGTACCACTAGCGTCAGAAATTACAATGAGCAGTTCTTC.

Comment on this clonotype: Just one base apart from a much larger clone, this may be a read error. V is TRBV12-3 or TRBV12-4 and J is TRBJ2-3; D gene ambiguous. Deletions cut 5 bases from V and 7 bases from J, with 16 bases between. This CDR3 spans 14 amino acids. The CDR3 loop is CASSLSRVMNTQYF. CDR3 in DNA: TGTGCCAGCAGTCTCTCCCGGGTGATGAATACGCAGTATTTT.

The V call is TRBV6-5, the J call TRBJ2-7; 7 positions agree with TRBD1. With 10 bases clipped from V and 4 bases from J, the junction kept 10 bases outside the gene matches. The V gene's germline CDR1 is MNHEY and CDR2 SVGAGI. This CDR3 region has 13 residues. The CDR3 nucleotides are TGTGCCACGAAACAGGGGCCGAGTTACGAGCAGTACTTC. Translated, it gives CATKQGPSYEQYF.

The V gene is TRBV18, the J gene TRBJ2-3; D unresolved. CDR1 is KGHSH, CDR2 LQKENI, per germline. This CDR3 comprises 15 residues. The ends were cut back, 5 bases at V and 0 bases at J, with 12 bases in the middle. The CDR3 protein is CASSSSSSSTDTQYF. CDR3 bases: TGTGCCAGCTCATCAAGTTCTTCTAGCACAGATACGCAGTATTTT.

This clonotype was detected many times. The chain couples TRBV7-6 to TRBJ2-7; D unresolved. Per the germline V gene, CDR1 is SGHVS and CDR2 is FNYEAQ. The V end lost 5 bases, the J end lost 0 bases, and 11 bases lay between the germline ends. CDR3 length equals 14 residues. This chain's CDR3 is CASSTSVSSYEQYF. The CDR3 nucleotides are TGTGCCAGCAGCACCTCAGTGAGCTCCTACGAGCAGTACTTC. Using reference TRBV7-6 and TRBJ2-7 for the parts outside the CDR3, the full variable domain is GAGVSQSPRYKVTKRGQDVALRCDPISGHVSLYWYRQALGQGPEFLTYFNYEAQQDKSGLPNDRFSAERPEGSISTLTIQRTEQRDSAMYRCASSTSVSSYEQYFGPGTRLTVT.

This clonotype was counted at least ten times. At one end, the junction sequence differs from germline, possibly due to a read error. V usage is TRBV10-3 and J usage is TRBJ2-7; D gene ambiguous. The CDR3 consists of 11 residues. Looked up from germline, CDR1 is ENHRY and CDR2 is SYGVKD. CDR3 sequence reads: CAIGESYEQYF. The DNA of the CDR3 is TGTGCCATCGGTGAGTCCTACGAGCAGTACTTC.

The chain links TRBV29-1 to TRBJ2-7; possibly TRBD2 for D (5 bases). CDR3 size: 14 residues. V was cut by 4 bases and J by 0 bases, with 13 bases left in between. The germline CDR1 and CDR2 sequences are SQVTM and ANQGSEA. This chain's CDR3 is CSVASIGSSYEQYF. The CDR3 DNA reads TGCAGCGTTGCCTCGATAGGGAGCTCCTACGAGCAGTACTTC.

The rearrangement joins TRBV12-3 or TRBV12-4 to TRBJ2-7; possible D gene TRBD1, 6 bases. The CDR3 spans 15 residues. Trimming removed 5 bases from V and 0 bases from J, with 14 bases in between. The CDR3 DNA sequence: TGTGCCAGCAGTCCCGGACAGTCGAGCTCCTACGAGCAGTACTTC. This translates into CASSPGQSSSYEQYF.

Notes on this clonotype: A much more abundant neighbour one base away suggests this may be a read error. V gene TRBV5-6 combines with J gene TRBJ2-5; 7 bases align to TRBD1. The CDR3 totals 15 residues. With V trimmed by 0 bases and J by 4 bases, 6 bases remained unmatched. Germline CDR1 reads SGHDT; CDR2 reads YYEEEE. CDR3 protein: CASSLATGVGETQYF. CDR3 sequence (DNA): TGTGCCAGCAGCTTGGCCACAGGGGTCGGAGAGACCCAGTACTTC.

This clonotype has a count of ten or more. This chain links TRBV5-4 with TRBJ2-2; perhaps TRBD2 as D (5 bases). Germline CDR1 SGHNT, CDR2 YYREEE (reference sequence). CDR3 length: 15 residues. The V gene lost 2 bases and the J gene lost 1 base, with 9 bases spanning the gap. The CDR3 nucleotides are TGTGCCAGCAGCTTCGACGGGGTGAACACCGGGGAGCTGTTTTTT. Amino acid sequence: CASSFDGVNTGELFF.

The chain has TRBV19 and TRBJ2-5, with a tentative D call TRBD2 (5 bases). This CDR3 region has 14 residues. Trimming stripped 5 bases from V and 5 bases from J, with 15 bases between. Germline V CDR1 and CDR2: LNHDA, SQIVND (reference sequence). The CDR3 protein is CASSEGRSGETQYF. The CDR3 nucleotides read TGTGCCAGTAGTGAGGGCCGATCCGGCGAGACCCAGTACTTC. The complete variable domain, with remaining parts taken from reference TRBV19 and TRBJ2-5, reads DGGITQSPKYLFRKEGQNVTLSCEQNLNHDAMYWYRQDPGQGLRLIYYSQIVNDFQKGDIAEGYSVSREKKESFPLTVTSAQKNPTAFYLCASSEGRSGETQYFGPGTRLLVL.

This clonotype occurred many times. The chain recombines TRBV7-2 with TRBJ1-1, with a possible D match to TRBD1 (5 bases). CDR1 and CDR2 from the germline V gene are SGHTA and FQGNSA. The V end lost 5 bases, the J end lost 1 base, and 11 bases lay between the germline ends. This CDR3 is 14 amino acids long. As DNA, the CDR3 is TGTGCCAGCAGCCCGCAGACAGCGAACACTGAAGCTTTCTTT. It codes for CASSPQTANTEAFF. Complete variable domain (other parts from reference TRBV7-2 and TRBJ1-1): GAGVSQSPSNKVTEKGKDVELRCDPISGHTALYWYRQSLGQGLEFLIYFQGNSAPDKSGLPSDRFSAERTGGSVSTLTIQRTQQEDSAVYLCASSPQTANTEAFFGQGTRLTVV.